Listed here is a single TCR beta chain. What it binds is unknown. The sample originates from a study of neoadjuvant anti-PD-1 for oral cavity cancer. Study overall: Non-progressing patients received a fourth nivolumab dose near day 43, then surgery on days 50-56. The study, taken as a whole, reports: Higher pretreatment blood Treg/Th17 ratios correlated with higher pretreatment blood and lower post-treatment tumor TCRbeta clonality.

Germline loops: CDR1 LNHDA, CDR2 SQIVND (reference sequence). CDR3 size: 15 residues. Trimming left V 6 bases short and J 2 bases short, with 14 bases between. Produced via immunoSEQ multiplex PCR; TCRdb's table is partial and in-frame only. The sample lists around 81,000 clones, approximately 80% seen once, with around 3.2% in the top ten. This chain joins TRBV19 and TRBJ1-5; D is undetermined. The starting material was PBMCs, obtained before nivolumab (anti-PD-1) treatment. The sequence was collected from a person aged 35-79 years with oral cavity squamous cell carcinoma. CDR3 residues: CASRLAAERNQPQHF. The CDR3 nucleotides read TGTGCCAGTAGGCTAGCCGCCGAGCGCAATCAGCCCCAGCATTTT. The full variable domain, in which reference TRBV19 and TRBJ1-5 provide the parts outside the CDR3, is DGGITQSPKYLFRKEGQNVTLSCEQNLNHDAMYWYRQDPGQGLRLIYYSQIVNDFQKGDIAEGYSVSREKKESFPLTVTSAQKNPTAFYLCASRLAAERNQPQHFGDGTRLSIL.